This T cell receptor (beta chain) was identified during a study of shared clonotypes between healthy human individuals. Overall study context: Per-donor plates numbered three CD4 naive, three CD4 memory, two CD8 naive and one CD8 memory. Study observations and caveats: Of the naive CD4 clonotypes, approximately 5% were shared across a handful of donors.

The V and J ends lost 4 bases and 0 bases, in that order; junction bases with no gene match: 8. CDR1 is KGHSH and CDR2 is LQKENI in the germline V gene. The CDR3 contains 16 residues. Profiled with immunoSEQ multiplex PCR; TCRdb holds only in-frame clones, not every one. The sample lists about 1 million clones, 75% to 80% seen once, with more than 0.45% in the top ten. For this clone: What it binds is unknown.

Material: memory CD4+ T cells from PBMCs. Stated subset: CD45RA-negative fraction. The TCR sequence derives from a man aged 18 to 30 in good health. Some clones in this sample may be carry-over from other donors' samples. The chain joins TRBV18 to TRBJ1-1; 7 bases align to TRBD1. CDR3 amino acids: CASSLGQALLNTEAFF. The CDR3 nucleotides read TGTGCCAGCTCACTAGGACAGGCCCTCCTGAACACTGAAGCTTTCTTT.